A single T cell receptor (beta chain) is shown here with its context. The CDR3 is 15 residues long. CDR1 is SGHNT, CDR2 YYREEE, per germline (reference sequence). After removal of 3 bases from V and 2 bases from J, the junction contained 3 bases not matched to a gene. Libraries were prepared by immunoSEQ multiplex PCR; TCRdb keeps only in-frame clonotypes and omits some of them. The sample includes about 2.4 million clones, 80% to 95% of them seen just once. This entry belongs to a study of shared clonotypes between healthy human individuals. The clonotype comes from a man younger than 35 in good health. Some clones in this sample may be carry-over from other donors' samples. The gene calls are TRBV5-4 and TRBJ2-5, with 11 bases fitting TRBD1. The specimen sequenced was naive CD4+ T cells from PBMCs. Subset here: CD45RA+ positively selected. The CDR3 sequence: CASSSGTGGQETQYF. As DNA, the CDR3 is TGTGCCAGCAGCTCCGGGACAGGGGGACAAGAGACCCAGTACTTC.